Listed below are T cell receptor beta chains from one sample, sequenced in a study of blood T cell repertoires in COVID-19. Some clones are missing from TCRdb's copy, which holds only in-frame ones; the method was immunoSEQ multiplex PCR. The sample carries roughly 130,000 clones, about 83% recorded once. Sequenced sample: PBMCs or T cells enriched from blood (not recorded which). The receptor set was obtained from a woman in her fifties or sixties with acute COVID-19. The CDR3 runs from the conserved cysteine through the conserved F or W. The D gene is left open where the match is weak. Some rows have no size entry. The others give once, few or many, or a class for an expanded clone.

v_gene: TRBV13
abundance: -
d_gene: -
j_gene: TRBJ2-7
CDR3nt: TGTGCCAGCAGCCCGCGGCGGAGCAGGGAAGACGAGCAGTACTTC
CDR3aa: CASSPRRSREDEQYF

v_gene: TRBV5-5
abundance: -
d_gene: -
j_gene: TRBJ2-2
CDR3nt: TGTGCCAGCAGTCCTAGTCGTGGGAGCGGCACCGGGGAGCTGTTTTTT
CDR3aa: CASSPSRGSGTGELFF

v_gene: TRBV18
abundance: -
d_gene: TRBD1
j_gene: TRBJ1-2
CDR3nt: TGTGCCAGCTCACCTAAACAGGGGGCTGATGGCTACACCTTC
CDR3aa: CASSPKQGADGYTF

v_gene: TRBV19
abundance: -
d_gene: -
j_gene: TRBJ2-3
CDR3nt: TGTGCCAGTAGTATCCTCTCTGGGCCAGATACGCAGTATTTT
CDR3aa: CASSILSGPDTQYF

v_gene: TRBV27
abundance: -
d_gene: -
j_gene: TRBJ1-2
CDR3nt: TGTGCCAGCAGTCCATTGGGGGCCGGGGCGGGCTACACCTTC
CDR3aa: CASSPLGAGAGYTF

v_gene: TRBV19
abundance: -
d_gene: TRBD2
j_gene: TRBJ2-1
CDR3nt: TGTGCCAGTAGTATAGACCGCCTTATACTAGCGGGAGGGTTAAATGAGCAGTTCTTC
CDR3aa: CASSIDRLILAGGLNEQFF

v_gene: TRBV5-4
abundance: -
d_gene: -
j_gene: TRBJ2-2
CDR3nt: TGTGCCAGCAGCTCAAGGGAGGACACCGGGGAGCTGTTTTTT
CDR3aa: CASSSREDTGELFF

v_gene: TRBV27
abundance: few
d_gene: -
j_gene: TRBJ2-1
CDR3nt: TGTGCCAGCAGTTTAAGGACTCCCGCACAATCTGATGAGCAGTTCTTC
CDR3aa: CASSLRTPAQSDEQFF

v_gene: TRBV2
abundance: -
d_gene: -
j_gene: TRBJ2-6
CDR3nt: TGTGCCAGCAGTCCTCGCTCTGGGGCCAACGTCCTGACTTTC
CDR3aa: CASSPRSGANVLTF

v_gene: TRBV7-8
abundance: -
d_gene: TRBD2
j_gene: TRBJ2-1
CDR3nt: TGTGCCAGCAGCTTAGGTCGACTAGCGGGGTACAGTGAGCAGTTCTTC
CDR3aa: CASSLGRLAGYSEQFF

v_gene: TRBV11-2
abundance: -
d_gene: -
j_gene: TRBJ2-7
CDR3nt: TGTGCCAGCAGCTCAATAAACAGGAATCCCTACGAGCAGTACTTC
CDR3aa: CASSSINRNPYEQYF

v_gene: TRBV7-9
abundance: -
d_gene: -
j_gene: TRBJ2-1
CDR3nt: TGTGCCAGCAGCTTAATTCTTGAGCAGTTCTTC
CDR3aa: CASSLILEQFF

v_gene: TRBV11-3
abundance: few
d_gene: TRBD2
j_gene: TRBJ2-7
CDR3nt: TGTGCCAGCAGCTTAGTTTCGGGGGGCGAGCAGTACTTC
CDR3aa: CASSLVSGGEQYF

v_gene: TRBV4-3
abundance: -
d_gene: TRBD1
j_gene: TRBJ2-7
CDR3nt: TGCGCCAGCAGCCAAACGCCGGGACAGGGGTTCTACGAGCAGTACTTC
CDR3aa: CASSQTPGQGFYEQYF

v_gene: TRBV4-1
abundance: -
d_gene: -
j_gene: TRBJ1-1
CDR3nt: TGCGCCACCCGGGGGAGGACAACGAACACTGAAGCTTTCTTT
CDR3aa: CATRGRTTNTEAFF

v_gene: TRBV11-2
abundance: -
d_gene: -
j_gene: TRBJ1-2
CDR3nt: TGTGCCAGCAGCTTAACAGGGTCTGATCCTTATGGCTACACCTTC
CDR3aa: CASSLTGSDPYGYTF

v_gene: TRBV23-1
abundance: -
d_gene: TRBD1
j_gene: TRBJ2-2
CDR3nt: TGCGCCAGCAGTCACCGAAACCAGGGGGCGCGGACCGGGGAGCTGTTTTTT
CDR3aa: CASSHRNQGARTGELFF

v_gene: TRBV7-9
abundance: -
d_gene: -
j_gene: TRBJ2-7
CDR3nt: TGTGCCAGCAGCTTTAACAGTGAGGGCTACGAGCAGTACTTC
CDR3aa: CASSFNSEGYEQYF

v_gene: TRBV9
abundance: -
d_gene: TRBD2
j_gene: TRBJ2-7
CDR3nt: TGTGCCAGCAGCGGCGGGACTAGCGGAACCTACGAGCAGTACTTC
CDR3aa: CASSGGTSGTYEQYF

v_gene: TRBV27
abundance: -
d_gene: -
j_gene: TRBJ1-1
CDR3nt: TGTGCCAGCAGTTCCGACAGTAACACTGAAGCTTTCTTT
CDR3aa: CASSSDSNTEAFF

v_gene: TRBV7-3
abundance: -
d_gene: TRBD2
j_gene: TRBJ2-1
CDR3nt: TGTGCCAGCAGCCCTAGCGGGGCGACGGGGGAGCAGTTCTTC
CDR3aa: CASSPSGATGEQFF

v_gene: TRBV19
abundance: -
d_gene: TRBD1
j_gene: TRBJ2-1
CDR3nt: TGTGCCAGTGGGACAGGGGGCGGCTACAATGAGCAGTTCTTC
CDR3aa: CASGTGGGYNEQFF

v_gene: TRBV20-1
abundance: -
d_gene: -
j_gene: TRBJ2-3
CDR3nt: TGCAGTGCTAGTGGTCTAGCAGGAGATACGCAGTATTTT
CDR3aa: CSASGLAGDTQYF

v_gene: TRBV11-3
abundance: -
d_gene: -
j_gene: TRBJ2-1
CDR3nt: TGTGCCAGCAGCTTAGATGGGGAGGTTTACAATGAGCAGTTCTTC
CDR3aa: CASSLDGEVYNEQFF

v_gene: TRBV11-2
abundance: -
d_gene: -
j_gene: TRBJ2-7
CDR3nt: TGTGCCAGCAGCTTTGGCGGGGGACACTACGAGCAGTACTTC
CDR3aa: CASSFGGGHYEQYF

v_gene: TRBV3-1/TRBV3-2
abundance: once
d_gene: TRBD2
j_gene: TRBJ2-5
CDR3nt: TGTGCCAGCAGCCAACGGCTAGCGGCCCAAGAGACCCAGTACTTC
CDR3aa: CASSQRLAAQETQYF

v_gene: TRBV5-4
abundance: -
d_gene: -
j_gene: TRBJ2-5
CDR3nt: TGTGCCAGCAGCCCACCGAGCGGGCAAGAGACCCAGTACTTC
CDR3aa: CASSPPSGQETQYF

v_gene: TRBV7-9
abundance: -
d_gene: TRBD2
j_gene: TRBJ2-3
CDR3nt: TGTGCCAGCAGCTCACTGTTGGGCGGGAGTACAGATACGCAGTATTTT
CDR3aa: CASSSLLGGSTDTQYF

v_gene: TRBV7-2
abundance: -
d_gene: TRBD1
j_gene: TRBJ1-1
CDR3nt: TGTGCCAGCAGCACTCAGGGGGCCACTGAAGCTTTCTTT
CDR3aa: CASSTQGATEAFF